Shown below are 26 T cell receptor beta chains from a single sample sequenced in a study of CD8 T cells in ankylosing spondylitis (dated by TCRdb to about 2017). Library construction relied on 5' RACE. Reads for this sample came from an Illumina HiSeq 2500. TCRdb reanalyzed the raw reads on its own, using fastp at Q25 for trimming and MiXCR for clone calling, and kept in-frame beta chains. All rows with the same CDR3 protein become a single entry with the most common DNA and genes. For this sample there are about 750,000 distinct CDR3 sequences; under 20% appear just once. About a fifth of the sample belongs to the ten largest clones. These receptors' antigens are unknown. Points the paper makes about the study in general: A TCR beta motif of eight highly homologous amino acid variants appeared characteristic of blood from ankylosing spondylitis patients.

The sequencing input was blood, either unsorted or a sorted T cell fraction (not recorded which). These receptors all stem from a male donor with ankylosing spondylitis.

The chain joins TRBV7-6 to TRBJ2-7; D not certain. Trimming left V 4 bases short and J 0 bases short, with 10 bases between. Germline V gives CDR1 SGHVS, CDR2 FNYEAQ. This CDR3 is 14 amino acids long. The CDR3 DNA follows: TGTGCCAGCAGCTCTCTAGGAAGCTCCTACGAGCAGTACTTC. This encodes CASSSLGSSYEQYF.

This clonotype came up a few times. V usage is TRBV5-1 and J usage is TRBJ1-4; 9 bases agree with TRBD1. V lost 4 bases to trimming and J lost 8 bases; unmatched junction nucleotides: 6. The CDR3 is 14 residues long. The germline V gene has CDR1 SGHRS and CDR2 YFSETQ. In nucleotides, the CDR3 is TGCGCCAGCAGCGCGGGACAGGGAGGAGAAAAACTGTTTTTT. Its protein is CASSAGQGGEKLFF.

This chain joins TRBV30 and TRBJ1-2; 7 bases match TRBD1. CDR3 length: 13 residues. Trimming removed 5 bases from V and 2 bases from J; junction bases left unmatched: 5. In germline, CDR1 is GTSNPN, CDR2 SVGIG (reference sequence). The CDR3 sequence: CAWLQGINYGYTF. The CDR3, as DNA: TGTGCCTGGTTACAGGGGATCAACTATGGCTACACCTTC. Together with reference TRBV30 and TRBJ1-2, the CDR3 gives the full variable domain: SQTIHQWPATLVQPVGSPLSLECTVEGTSNPNLYWYRQAAGRGLQLLFYSVGIGQISSEVPQNLSASRPQDRQFILSSKKLLLSDSGFYLCAWLQGINYGYTFGSGTRLTVV.

This clonotype was observed a few times. The gene calls are TRBV21-1 and TRBJ2-3; the DNA was not compared with TRBD1, the D call given in the table. TRBV21-1 is noted as a pseudogene. CDR3 length: 17 amino acids. The CDR3 reads CASSKAMGDRATDTQYF. As DNA, the CDR3 is TGTGCCAGCAGCAAAGCGATGGGAGACAGGGCCACAGATACGCAGTATTTT.

This clonotype was detected a few times. This chain joins TRBV7-3 and TRBJ2-1; 8 positions agree with TRBD2. The CDR3 sequence is 16 residues long. Germline V gene sequence: CDR1 SGHTA, CDR2 FQGTGA. V shed 4 bases and J 2 bases; nucleotides not matched to a gene: 7. Here the CDR3 reads CASSSGTRAPYNEQFF. In nucleotides, the CDR3 is TGTGCCAGCAGCTCGGGGACTAGGGCTCCCTACAATGAGCAGTTCTTC. The full variable domain, completed using reference TRBV7-3 and TRBJ2-1, is GAGVSQTPSNKVTEKGKYVELRCDPISGHTALYWYRQSLGQGPEFLIYFQGTGAADDSGLPNDRFFAVRPEGSVSTLKIQRTERGDSAVYLCASSSGTRAPYNEQFFGPGTRLTVL.

The V gene is TRBV4-1, the J gene TRBJ2-2; D is perhaps TRBD1 (5 bases). This CDR3 is built from 16 residues. Trimming left V 0 bases short and J 6 bases short, with 14 bases between. Germline V gene sequence: CDR1 MGHRA, CDR2 YSYEKL. This CDR3 reads CASSQDGAGLAGELFF. Here the CDR3 DNA reads TGCGCCAGCAGCCAAGATGGGGCAGGGCTTGCCGGGGAGCTGTTTTTT.

This clonotype turned up a few times. The chain uses TRBV3-1 and TRBJ2-7; no clear D. Trimming stripped 10 bases from V and 6 bases from J, with 16 bases between. The CDR3 spans 12 residues. Germline V gene data show CDR1 as LGHDT and CDR2 as YNNKEL (reference sequence). In DNA, the CDR3 is TGTGCCACCGGCCGGCCTGTGGGCGAGCAGTACTTC. Protein: CATGRPVGEQYF.

This clonotype was observed a handful of times. The chain has TRBV7-2 and TRBJ2-4; TRBD1 aligns across 7 bases. From germline, CDR1 is SGHTA and CDR2 FQGNSA. The CDR3 loop spans 17 amino acids. V lost 5 bases, J lost 0 bases, and 10 bases stayed unmatched. The CDR3 loop reads CASSPKGQKLAKNIQYF. CDR3 nucleotide sequence: TGTGCCAGCAGCCCGAAGGGACAGAAACTAGCCAAAAACATTCAGTACTTC.

This clonotype has more than one count but fewer than ten. The chain combines TRBV2 with TRBJ2-3; D unclear. The V end was cut by 0 bases, the J end by 2 bases, with 6 bases between. The CDR3 loop spans 14 amino acids. Germline-derived CDR1 and CDR2 are SNHLY and FYNNEI. CDR3 sequence (DNA): TGTGCCAGCAGTGAAGCTGAAAACACAGATACGCAGTATTTT. Amino acids: CASSEAENTDTQYF.

There are a few counts of this clonotype. The rearrangement links TRBV29-1 to TRBJ2-1; D is unclear. The germline CDR1 and CDR2 sequences are SQVTM and ANQGSEA. The CDR3 has 13 amino acids. Trimming removed 5 bases from V and 4 bases from J, with 12 bases in between. CDR3 sequence: CSVSGPRYNEQFF. DNA of the CDR3: TGCAGCGTTTCAGGCCCACGTTACAATGAGCAGTTCTTC.

In this sample, this clonotype turned up a few times. The rearrangement joins TRBV20-1 to TRBJ2-7; D gene ambiguous. Trimming took 1 base from V and 3 from J, leaving 10 bases between them. Germline V gives CDR1 DFQATT, CDR2 SNEGSKA (reference sequence). The CDR3 runs 13 residues. The CDR3: CSARGAKNYEQYF. CDR3 coding DNA: TGCAGTGCTAGAGGTGCGAAAAACTACGAGCAGTACTTC.

The chain combines TRBV25-1 with TRBJ1-1, with D possibly matching TRBD1 (6 bases). In germline, CDR1 is MGHDK, CDR2 SYGVNS. The ends were cut back, 6 bases at V and 4 bases at J, with 9 bases in the middle. The CDR3 loop spans 12 amino acids. The CDR3 nucleotides are TGTGCCAGCAGCAGGGGCGCCACTGAAGCTTTCTTT. This translates into CASSRGATEAFF.

The chain combines TRBV20-1 with TRBJ1-6; a weak D match, TRBD1 (5 bases). This CDR3 spans 14 amino acids. Trimming left V 5 bases short and J 7 bases short, with 15 bases between. Germline V gene data show CDR1 as DFQATT and CDR2 as SNEGSKA (reference sequence). The CDR3 DNA reads as TGCAGTGCTCTGCCCGCAGGGAGAAATTCACCCCTCCACTTT. Translated, it gives CSALPAGRNSPLHF.

Only a few counts were recorded for this clonotype. The chain combines TRBV7-8 with TRBJ2-1; 10 bases line up with TRBD2. The CDR3 sequence is 18 residues long. With V trimmed by 2 bases and J by 7 bases, 14 bases remained unmatched. Germline V CDR1 and CDR2: SGHVS, FQNEAQ. For the CDR3, the DNA is TGTGCCAGCAGCTTACGCCCAGGACTAGCGGTGGGGGTTAATGAGCAGTTCTTC. Encoded protein: CASSLRPGLAVGVNEQFF.

This clonotype was seen a few times. The chain links TRBV29-1 to TRBJ1-2; TRBD1 aligns across 8 bases. Germline V gene data show CDR1 as SQVTM and CDR2 as ANQGSEA. This CDR3 has 15 amino acids. The V segment lost 1 base and the J segment 2 bases; nucleotides outside the gene matches: 6. CDR3 sequence: CSVEGSGTGNYGYTF. In DNA, the CDR3 is TGCAGCGTTGAAGGGAGTGGGACAGGCAACTATGGCTACACCTTC.

This clonotype was detected a few times. The J gene is TRBJ2-7, the V gene TRBV5-1; D uncertain. V lost 0 bases and J 3 bases, leaving 16 bases between the germline ends. Germline CDR1 and CDR2: SGHRS and YFSETQ. This CDR3 is built from 16 residues. CDR3 nucleotides: TGCGCCAGCAGCTTGGCTCCCGTCCCCTTTATCTACGAGCAGTACTTC. Translated: CASSLAPVPFIYEQYF.

The CDR3 loop reads CASSAQGGSLANYGYTF. Written as DNA, the CDR3 is TGCGCCAGCAGCGCCCAGGGGGGGAGTTTAGCTAACTATGGCTACACCTTC. The J gene is TRBJ1-2, the V gene TRBV5-1; 7 bases agree with TRBD1. V trimming: 4 bases; J trimming: 0 bases; junction bases outside the gene matches: 12. The CDR3 spans 17 residues. The V gene's germline CDR1 is SGHRS and CDR2 YFSETQ.

The chain joins TRBV6-1 to TRBJ2-7, with D perhaps given as TRBD1 or TRBD2 (6 bases each). With 5 bases removed from V and 2 bases from J, the gap between germline ends came to 28 bases. CDR3 size: 19 residues. CDR1 is MNHNS, CDR2 SASEGT, per germline. DNA for the CDR3: TGTGCCAGCAGTAAAAGGGGAACCCGAACAGGGACTCTCCCCTACGAGCAGTACTTC. Its protein is CASSKRGTRTGTLPYEQYF.

This clonotype has only a few counts. Here the CDR3 reads CASRARVANTGELFF. The DNA for the CDR3 is TGTGCCAGCAGGGCGAGGGTGGCGAACACCGGGGAGCTGTTTTTT. The chain joins TRBV6-1 to TRBJ2-2; weak D call: TRBD2 (5 bases). Germline values: CDR1 MNHNS, CDR2 SASEGT. The length of the CDR3 is 15 residues. Trimming left V 6 bases short and J 0 bases short, with 11 bases between.

The chain is built from TRBV6-2 or TRBV6-3 and TRBJ2-2; no reliable D call. This CDR3 has 15 amino acids. Germline V lookup: CDR1 MNHEY, CDR2 SVGEGT. With 7 bases removed from V and 2 bases from J, the gap between germline ends came to 14 bases. CDR3 residues: CASTSPGPNTGELFF. CDR3 DNA: TGTGCCAGCACCTCGCCCGGACCAAACACCGGGGAGCTGTTTTTT.

Only a few counts were recorded for this clonotype. The rearrangement joins TRBV12-3 or TRBV12-4 to TRBJ2-7; no firm D call. There are 12 residues in the CDR3. The ends were cut back, 2 bases at V and 6 bases at J, with 8 bases in the middle. The CDR3 spells CASSLREREQYF. In nucleotides, the CDR3 is TGTGCCAGCAGTTTACGCGAGCGCGAGCAGTACTTC.

This chain uses TRBV20-1 with TRBJ2-3; D perhaps matches TRBD1 (6 bases). V was shortened by 7 bases and J by 0 bases, with 14 bases between the two germline ends. Germline CDR1 is DFQATT and CDR2 is SNEGSKA (reference sequence). The CDR3 contains 14 residues. The CDR3 here is CSGPPGDSTDTQYF. The CDR3 DNA sequence: TGCAGTGGACCACCAGGGGACAGCACAGATACGCAGTATTTT.

This clonotype was picked up a small number of times. The chain joins TRBV12-3 or TRBV12-4 to TRBJ1-2, with TRBD1 identical over 9 bases. With V trimmed by 4 bases and J by 8 bases, 2 bases remained unmatched. This CDR3 has 12 residues. CDR3 protein: CASSYRGQGYTF. The CDR3, as DNA: TGTGCCAGCAGTTACAGGGGGCAAGGCTACACCTTC.

This clonotype was observed a few times. The chain joins TRBV4-2 to TRBJ2-5; 7 bases fit TRBD1. J was trimmed by 3 bases and V by 2 bases; bases with no gene match: 3. Germline V gene data show CDR1 as LGHNA and CDR2 as YNFKEQ. The CDR3 is 14 residues long. DNA of the CDR3: TGTGCCAGCAGCCAACGACAGGGTGAAGAGACCCAGTACTTC. The encoded protein is CASSQRQGEETQYF.

V usage is TRBV3-1 and J usage is TRBJ1-2; D is uncertain. CDR3 length equals 15 residues. V lost 0 bases and J lost 4, with 12 bases in between. The germline CDR1 and CDR2 sequences are LGHDT and YNNKEL (reference sequence). CDR3 loop: CASSQDGSSCYGYTF. For the CDR3, the DNA is TGTGCCAGCAGCCAAGACGGCAGTTCATGCTATGGCTACACCTTC.

This clonotype was observed a handful of times. The chain carries TRBV30 and TRBJ1-2; possible D gene TRBD1, 6 bases. The V gene's germline CDR1 is GTSNPN and CDR2 SVGIG (reference sequence). V was trimmed by 3 bases and J by 8 bases, leaving 16 bases between them. The CDR3 has 13 residues. The CDR3 DNA follows: TGTGCCTGGAGGGCTTGGGGGGCGTCCGGCTACACCTTC. Protein sequence: CAWRAWGASGYTF.